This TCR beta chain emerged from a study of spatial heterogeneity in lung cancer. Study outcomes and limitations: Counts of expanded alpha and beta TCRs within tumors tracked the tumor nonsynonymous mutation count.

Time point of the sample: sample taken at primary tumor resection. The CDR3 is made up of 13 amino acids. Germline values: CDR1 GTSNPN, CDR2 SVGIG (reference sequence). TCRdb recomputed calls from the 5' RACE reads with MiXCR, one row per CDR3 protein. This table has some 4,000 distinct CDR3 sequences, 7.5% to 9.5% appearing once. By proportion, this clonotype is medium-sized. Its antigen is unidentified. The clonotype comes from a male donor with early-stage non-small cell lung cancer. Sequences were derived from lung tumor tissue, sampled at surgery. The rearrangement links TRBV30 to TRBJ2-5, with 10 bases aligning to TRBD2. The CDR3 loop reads CATGTSAKETQYF. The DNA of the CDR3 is TGTGCAACTGGGACTAGCGCCAAAGAGACCCAGTACTTC.